This T cell receptor beta chain was captured by sequencing in a study of Ad26.COV2.S vaccination and SARS-CoV-2 variants. Study as a whole: Donor was assigned to the Ad26.COV2.S arm of trial COV1001.

The treatment is: around 19 received Ad26.COV2.S at low or high dose, single or two shots; five or six received placebo; per-sample allocation not given. Day 63 after the first injection of vaccine or placebo was the sampling time. A Boston adult aged 18-55 years was the donor. The study used a vaccine consisting of an Ad26 vector that expressed Wuhan-strain SARS-CoV-2 spike. TCRdb's table, derived via immunoSEQ multiplex PCR, lists solely in-frame clones and lacks some. The table shows roughly 240,000 clones, with 85% to 90% occurring only once. The sample here was peripheral blood, taken in a trial of Ad26.COV2.S vaccine versus placebo. The sequence was obtained from a person aged 18-60 years who received the Ad26.COV2.S COVID-19 vaccine or a placebo.

The CDR3 coding sequence is TGTGCCACCAAGCCCGGACGGAATAACTATGGCTACACCTTC. Translation gives CATKPGRNNYGYTF. The chain joins TRBV19 to TRBJ1-2; the D is unclear. V was shortened by 10 bases and J by 1 base, with 16 bases between the two germline ends. CDR1 is LNHDA and CDR2 is SQIVND in the germline V gene (reference sequence). This CDR3 region has 14 residues.